This entry is about one T cell receptor (beta chain). This sample is drawn from a study of blood T cell repertoires in COVID-19. Study in general: From the United States, Italy and Spain came samples of acute and convalescent COVID-19. PBMCs, B-cell-depleted T cells, or T cells provided the cDNA or gDNA that made up the material.

The CDR3 spans 15 residues. The trim removed 3 bases at V and 2 bases at J, leaving 6 bases unmatched. Germline CDR1 reads SGHRS; CDR2 reads YFSETQ. In the original workflow: Nucleated cell number was recorded as an estimate derived from reference gene primer amplification. Using immunoSEQ multiplex PCR, the repertoire was profiled, and TCRdb retains in-frame clones only, with some absent. V and J calls and clone size come straight from that table; D and trimming were deduced from the DNA. The data contain fewer than 400,000 clones, around 84% of them singletons. This clonotype was sampled from a woman under 30 with acute or convalescent COVID-19. Sequenced: peripheral blood. The chain links TRBV5-1 to TRBJ2-3; 7 nucleotides match TRBD1. The CDR3, as DNA: TGCGCCAGCAGCTACCGGGACAGTCTCACAGATACGCAGTATTTT. Translating gives CASSYRDSLTDTQYF.